A single T cell receptor (beta chain) is shown here with its context. The antigen remains unidentified. Every TCR beta cDNA library bore unique molecular identifiers. TCRdb called the PCR reads again in MiXCR, with one record for every CDR3 protein. The data show roughly 800,000 distinct CDR3 sequences, roughly half seen once. This record comes from a study of post-analysis software for immune sequencing data. General study points: Comparison of patients with controls showed 4 to 6 TRBV segments more frequent in patients, TRBV5-6, TRBV5-1 and TRBV20-1 among them.

Germline lookup yields CDR1 SQVTM and CDR2 ANQGSEA. The CDR3 is 18 amino acids. Germline trimming cut 6 bases from V and 3 bases from J; bases unmatched to any gene: 19. The TCR sequence derives from a girl aged 5-17 years with multiple sclerosis. Input material: blood. The chain joins TRBV29-1 to TRBJ2-1; 8 nucleotides line up with TRBD2. The CDR3 is CSVARYSGTLAGYNEQFF. The CDR3 nucleotides are TGCAGCGTGGCCCGTTATAGCGGGACCCTGGCCGGCTACAATGAGCAGTTCTTC.